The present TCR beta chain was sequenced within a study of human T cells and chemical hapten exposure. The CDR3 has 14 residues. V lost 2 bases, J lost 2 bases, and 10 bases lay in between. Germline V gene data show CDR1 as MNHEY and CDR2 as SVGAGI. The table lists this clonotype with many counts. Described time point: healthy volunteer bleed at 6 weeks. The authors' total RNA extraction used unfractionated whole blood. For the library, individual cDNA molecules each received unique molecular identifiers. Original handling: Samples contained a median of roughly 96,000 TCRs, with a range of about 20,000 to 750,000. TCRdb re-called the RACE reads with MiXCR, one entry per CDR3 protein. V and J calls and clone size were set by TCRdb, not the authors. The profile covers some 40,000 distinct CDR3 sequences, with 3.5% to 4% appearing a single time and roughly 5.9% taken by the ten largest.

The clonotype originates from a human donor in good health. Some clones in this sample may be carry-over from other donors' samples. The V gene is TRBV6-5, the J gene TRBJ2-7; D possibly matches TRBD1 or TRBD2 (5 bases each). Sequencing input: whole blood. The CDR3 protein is CASSYGGTAYEQYF. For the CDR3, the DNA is TGTGCCAGCAGTTACGGGGGAACCGCCTACGAGCAGTACTTC.